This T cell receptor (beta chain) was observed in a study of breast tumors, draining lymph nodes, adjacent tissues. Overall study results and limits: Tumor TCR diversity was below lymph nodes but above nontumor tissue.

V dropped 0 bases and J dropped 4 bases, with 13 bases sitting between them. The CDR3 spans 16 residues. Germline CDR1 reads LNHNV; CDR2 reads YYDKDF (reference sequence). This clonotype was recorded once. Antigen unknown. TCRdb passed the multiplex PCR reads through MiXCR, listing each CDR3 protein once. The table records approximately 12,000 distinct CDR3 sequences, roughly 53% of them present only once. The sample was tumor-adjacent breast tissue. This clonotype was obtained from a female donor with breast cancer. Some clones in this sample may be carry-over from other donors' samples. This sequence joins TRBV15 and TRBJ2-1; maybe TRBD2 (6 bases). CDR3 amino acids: CATSRDDGGLYNEQFF. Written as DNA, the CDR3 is TGTGCCACCAGCAGAGACGATGGGGGACTGTACAATGAGCAGTTCTTC.